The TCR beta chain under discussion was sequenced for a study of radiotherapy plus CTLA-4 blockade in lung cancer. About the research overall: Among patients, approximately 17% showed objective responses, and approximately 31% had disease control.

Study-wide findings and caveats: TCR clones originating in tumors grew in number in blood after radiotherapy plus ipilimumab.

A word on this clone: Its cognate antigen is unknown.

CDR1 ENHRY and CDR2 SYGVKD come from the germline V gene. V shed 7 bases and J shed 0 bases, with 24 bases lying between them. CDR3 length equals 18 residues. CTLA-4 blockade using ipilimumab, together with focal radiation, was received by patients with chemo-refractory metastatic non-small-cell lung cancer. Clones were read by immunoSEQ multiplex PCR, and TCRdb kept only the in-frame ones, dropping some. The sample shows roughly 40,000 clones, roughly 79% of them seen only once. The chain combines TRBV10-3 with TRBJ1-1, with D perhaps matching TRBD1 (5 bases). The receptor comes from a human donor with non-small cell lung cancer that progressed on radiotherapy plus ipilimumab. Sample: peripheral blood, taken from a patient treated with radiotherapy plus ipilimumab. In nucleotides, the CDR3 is TGTGCCATCAACTCCCCGGGCCGCGGGGCCAACGTGAACACTGAAGCTTTCTTT. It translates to CAINSPGRGANVNTEAFF.